This is a list of T cell receptor beta chains from one sample in a study of shared clonotypes between healthy human individuals. The table came from immunoSEQ multiplex PCR; TCRdb's copy has only in-frame clones and leaves some out. This table holds over a million clones, approximately 96% found once. The sequenced sample consisted of naive CD4+ T cells sorted from blood. The receptors stem from a young man in good health. The CDR3 runs from the conserved cysteine through the conserved F or W. D genes are given only for firm matches. Not all rows give a size; the values are once, few, many and, for expanded clones, a class.

J,size,D,V,DNA,CDR3
TRBJ2-6,NA,NA,TRBV4-3,TGCGCCAGCAGCCAAGATTTCCGGAGCTCTGGGGCCAACGTCCTGACTTTC,CASSQDFRSSGANVLTF
TRBJ1-1,NA,NA,TRBV5-4,TGTGCCAGCAGCTTTGGTGCCGAGGGGGGAGCTTTCTTT,CASSFGAEGGAFF
TRBJ1-2,NA,TRBD1,TRBV7-2,TGTGCCAGCAGGCAACCGGGACAGGGAACCAACTATGGCTACACCTTC,CASRQPGQGTNYGYTF
TRBJ1-2,NA,TRBD1,TRBV27,TGTGCCAGCAGTCCACTTTCGGGGGACAGGGGATATGGCTACACCTTC,CASSPLSGDRGYGYTF
TRBJ2-7,NA,TRBD1,TRBV29-1,TGCAGCGTAAGGCCCGGGACAGGGGGCAACGAGCAGTACTTC,CSVRPGTGGNEQYF
TRBJ2-5,NA,NA,TRBV27,TGTGCCAGCAGTTTGGTATTTCCGGAGACCCAGTACTTC,CASSLVFPETQYF
TRBJ2-4,NA,NA,TRBV19,TGTGCCAGCGAGACAGCTTCGTTTGGCAAAAACATTCAGTACTTC,CASETASFGKNIQYF
TRBJ1-2,NA,NA,TRBV28,TGTGCCAGCAGTTCCCGCCACACAGGGTTTAGCGGCTACACCTTC,CASSSRHTGFSGYTF
TRBJ2-3,NA,NA,TRBV7-3,TGTGCCAGCAGCCCGGGACCGACGCTCACAGATACGCAGTATTTT,CASSPGPTLTDTQYF
TRBJ1-2,NA,NA,TRBV28,TGTGCCACCGCGTGGGACGACTTC,CATAWDDF
TRBJ1-5,NA,NA,TRBV6-1,TGTGCCAGCACTCTCAGGAATAGCAATCAGCCCCAGCATTTT,CASTLRNSNQPQHF
TRBJ2-1,NA,NA,TRBV6-6,TGTGCCAGCACTCGGCGGTCGGCTGCCCGCGATGAGCAGTTCTTC,CASTRRSAARDEQFF
TRBJ1-2,NA,TRBD1,TRBV28,TGTGCCAGCAGTCACGGGATTGGAACAGGGGCCTCCTTC,CASSHGIGTGASF
TRBJ1-5,NA,TRBD1,TRBV18,TGTGCCAGCTCACCACTTACAGGGGCCCTAGGGAGCAATCAGCCCCAGCATTTT,CASSPLTGALGSNQPQHF
TRBJ1-6,NA,NA,TRBV5-4,TGTGCCAGCAGAATGGGGACCGCGAGGAGCTCCTATAATTCACCCCTCCACTTT,CASRMGTARSSYNSPLHF
TRBJ2-1,NA,TRBD1,TRBV5-1,TGCGCCAGCACCAGGACAGGTCCCCCCAATGAGCAGTTCTTC,CASTRTGPPNEQFF
TRBJ2-7,NA,TRBD2,TRBV5-4,TGTGCCAGCAGCTCACCAGCGGGAGCTCACTACGAGCAGTACTTC,CASSSPAGAHYEQYF
TRBJ1-1,NA,NA,TRBV7-2,TGTGCCAGCAGCTTAAGTAGGAACACTGAAGCTTTCTTT,CASSLSRNTEAFF
TRBJ1-2,NA,NA,TRBV7-2,TGTGCCAGCAGCTTAGCGCCAGGGGAAGCCTATGGCTACACCTTC,CASSLAPGEAYGYTF
TRBJ2-7,NA,NA,TRBV28,TGTGCCAGCAGTCCCCCCGGGGCGGACCTATCCTACGAGCAGTACTTC,CASSPPGADLSYEQYF
TRBJ2-2,NA,TRBD2,TRBV7-3,TGTGCCAGCAGCTTTCCCGGACTAGCGGGAGGCCGGGGTAGTACCGGGGAGCTGTTTTTT,CASSFPGLAGGRGSTGELFF
TRBJ2-5,once,NA,TRBV28,TGTGCCAGCAGTCAGAGGAAGGCGTCAGGGGGGACCCAAGAGACCCAGTACTTC,CASSQRKASGGTQETQYF
TRBJ2-3,NA,NA,TRBV29-1,TGCAGCGTGACTCGACAGGTTTTCCGAAAAACGGGCACCTTTTCTCACACAGATACGCAGTATTTT,CSVTRQVFRKTGTFSHTDTQYF
TRBJ2-1,NA,TRBD2,TRBV30,TGTGCCTGGAGTCTCCTAGCGGGAGGGCCGCACAATGAGCAGTTCTTC,CAWSLLAGGPHNEQFF
TRBJ1-1,NA,NA,TRBV6-1,TGTGCCAGCAGTGAAAGAGGAGGAAACACTGAAGCTTTCTTT,CASSERGGNTEAFF
TRBJ2-3,NA,NA,TRBV29-1,TGCAGCGTGCCGACAGGATTCACAGATACGCAGTATTTT,CSVPTGFTDTQYF
TRBJ2-7,NA,TRBD2,TRBV11-2,TGTGCCAGCAGCTTAACGGGGACTAGCGGGATCCTGAGGAACGAGCAGTACTTC,CASSLTGTSGILRNEQYF
TRBJ2-3,NA,TRBD2,TRBV6-1,TGTGCCAGCAGTGCTGTCCTTACTAGCGGGAGCCCGAGTGCTACGCAGTATTTT,CASSAVLTSGSPSATQYF
TRBJ2-1,NA,TRBD2,TRBV10-2,TGCGCCAGCAGCGCCGAAAGCGGGAGGGCCAATGAGCAGTTCTTC,CASSAESGRANEQFF
TRBJ2-4,NA,NA,TRBV5-1,TGCGCCAGCAGAATAGGGCTAGCCAAAAACATTCAGTACTTC,CASRIGLAKNIQYF
TRBJ2-1,NA,NA,TRBV7-2,TGTGCCAGCACCTTAGGGGCCCGGGGCGGCAATGAGCAGTTCTTC,CASTLGARGGNEQFF
TRBJ2-1,NA,NA,TRBV2,TGTGCCAGCAGTGAATTAAGACAGGCCCTAGGCAATGAGCAGTTCTTC,CASSELRQALGNEQFF
TRBJ2-7,NA,NA,TRBV6-1,TGTGCCAGCAGCCACACCTGGAGGGTTTCCTACGAGCAGTACTTC,CASSHTWRVSYEQYF
TRBJ2-5,NA,TRBD2,TRBV6-1,TGTGCCAGCAGGCCGACTAGCGGGAGTGGTACCCAGTACTTC,CASRPTSGSGTQYF
TRBJ2-7,NA,TRBD1,TRBV28,TGTGCCAGCAGGCTGACAGGGGTCTACGAGCAGTACTTC,CASRLTGVYEQYF
TRBJ2-5,NA,TRBD1,TRBV25-1,TGTGCCAGCAGTGCCTCCCCTCCCCACAGGGGGACGGAGACCCAGTACTTC,CASSASPPHRGTETQYF
TRBJ2-7,NA,TRBD1,TRBV5-5,TGTGCCAGCAGCCTCTTAGCTGGGACAGGGGGCTACGAGCAGTACTTC,CASSLLAGTGGYEQYF
TRBJ2-2,NA,TRBD1,TRBV15,TGTGCCACCAGCAGAGATCCAGGGACAGGGAACACCGGGGAGCTGTTTTTT,CATSRDPGTGNTGELFF
TRBJ2-1,NA,NA,TRBV19,TGTGCCAGTAGTCTTGGAGCGGTTGATGAGCAGTTCTTC,CASSLGAVDEQFF
TRBJ1-1,NA,NA,TRBV6-5,TGTGCCAGCAGTTACGACCTGAACACTGAAGCTTTCTTT,CASSYDLNTEAFF
TRBJ2-3,NA,TRBD2,TRBV5-4,TGTGCCAGTGGCCGACTAGCGGGAGTAGATACGCAGTATTTT,CASGRLAGVDTQYF
TRBJ2-6,NA,NA,TRBV6-4,TGTGCCAGCAGTGAAGGAAGCTCTGGGGCCAACGTCCTGACTTTC,CASSEGSSGANVLTF